Described below is a single T cell receptor beta chain sequence and its context. Its antigen specificity is not known. It has no much larger one-base neighbor in the sample; base qualities were not kept. This sample was included in a study of OX40 agonist ivuxolimab in advanced cancers. Study-wide context: Ivuxolimab, which targeted the costimulatory receptor OX40 (CD134), was an agonistic, fully human IgG2 monoclonal antibody. The paper covers the monotherapy dose-escalation part of the phase I ivuxolimab trial, which included N ≈ 52 patients. Intravenous ivuxolimab was administered to patients every 2 weeks at six dose levels: 0.01, 0.1, 0.3, 1.5, 3 and 10 mg/kg. Patients were allowed to have had prior anti-PD-1, anti-PD-L1 or anti-CTLA-4 therapy, and roughly two fifths of the dose-escalation patients had been treated with checkpoint inhibitors. Among the 52 dose-escalation patients, about 19 had hepatocellular carcinoma, roughly 15 melanoma, 9 renal cell carcinoma and 9 head and neck cancer. The point of sequencing TCRbeta in the periphery was to test whether ivuxolimab changed TCR sequence diversity and drove clonal T-cell expansion. Partial responses occurred in three dose-escalation patients, of whom one had hepatocellular carcinoma and two had cutaneous melanoma. A male proportion of roughly 80% and a mean age of approximately 55 years, ranging from 23 to 79, were recorded for the dose-escalation cohort. Broad study findings and their caveats: In the 0.1-3.0 mg/kg groups, partial responders were among the patients with the lowest normalized peripheral clonal expansion, particularly in CD8+ T cells. Low levels of normalized T-cell clonal expansion were also shown by some nonresponding patients. Antigen specificity was not determined for the clonally expanded peripheral T cells. Clonal expansion of both CD4+ and CD8+ blood T cells was observed from baseline to week 6 at doses 0.1 to 3.0 mg/kg. On average, CD8+ T cells showed more expanded clones than CD4+ T cells after ivuxolimab.

Patients with a history of autoimmune disease or receiving systemic immunosuppression were excluded from the trial. In every dose cohort, peripheral blood was drawn for TCR sequencing at baseline, cycle 4 day 1, and cycle 7 day 1. Samples came from an open-label, multicenter, first-in-human phase I dose-escalation trial of ivuxolimab. Adults with locally advanced or metastatic melanoma, renal cell carcinoma, hepatocellular carcinoma or head and neck squamous cell carcinoma were enrolled in the trial. Before TCR sequencing, CD4+ T cells and CD8+ T cells were sorted from peripheral blood as separate populations. The V end gives up 8 bases and the J end 0 bases, leaving 3 bases in the junction not matched to a gene. The CDR3, from cysteine to phenylalanine, totals 14 residues. Here the CDR3 DNA is all that survives: 42 bases in frame from base 1. The germline V gene sets CDR1 to MNHNS and CDR2 to SASEGT.

Genomic DNA was extracted from sorted cells for sequencing of the TCRbeta CDR3 region. The immunoSEQ Assay was used to sequence the TCRbeta CDR3 regions. What TCRdb holds here is the immuneACCESS table cut down to in-frame rearrangements. Part of the clones is not present; checked against another copy, under half of the missing clones reflect an unresolved V gene, and the others are unexplained. A total of roughly 76,000 clones appear in this sample, approximately 86% of them only once. Approximately 7.7% of the sample is taken by the ten largest. The sequences come from CD4+ or CD8+ T cells sorted from blood, collected in a trial of the OX40 agonist ivuxolimab. The sequence links TRBV6-1 to TRBJ1-1, with 10 middle bases fitting TRBD1. This receptor was obtained from an adult with an advanced solid tumor such as melanoma, head and neck, liver or kidney cancer. The CDR3 sequence is CASLDRGMNTEAFF. The sequenced DNA is TGTGCCAGCTTGGACAGGGGGATGAACACTGAAGCTTTCTTT.